These 8 T cell receptor beta chains were sequenced from one sample in a study of cytomegalovirus exposure and HLA in healthy donors. PCR was performed using 60 Vbeta and 13 Jbeta primers. Sequencing was performed with immunoSEQ multiplex PCR; in TCRdb, only in-frame clones are kept and a portion is missing. The data show more than 140,000 clones, with 77% seen just once and 1.6% held by the top ten. Input material: PBMCs. Receptors were obtained from a female donor in good health and CMV-seronegative.

The V gene is TRBV6-4, the J gene TRBJ2-7, with D unresolved. Trimming took off 6 bases at V and 4 bases at J, with 16 bases between the two ends. The CDR3 totals 14 residues. Germline V gene lookup returns CDR1 MRHNA and CDR2 SNTAGT. CDR3: CASSATSNSYEQYF. DNA for the CDR3: TGTGCCAGCAGCGCCACAAGCAACAGTTACGAGCAGTACTTC.

This clone appeared a few times. J is TRBJ1-1 and V is TRBV5-1; weak D call: TRBD1 (6 bases). CDR3 length: 14 amino acids. Germline V gene sequence: CDR1 SGHRS, CDR2 YFSETQ. The germline V and J ends were trimmed by 5 bases and 7 bases, with 18 bases remaining between them. CDR3 sequence (DNA): TGCGCCAGCAGGGGGGAGGGACAAGGGAGTGAAGCTTTCTTT. This encodes CASRGEGQGSEAFF.

V gene TRBV19 combines with J gene TRBJ2-4, with D tentatively TRBD1 (5 bases). This CDR3 has 15 amino acids. The ends were cut back, 5 bases at V and 0 bases at J, with 11 bases in the middle. Germline V CDR1 and CDR2: LNHDA, SQIVND (reference sequence). The CDR3 loop reads CASSQLTVAKNIQYF. The CDR3, as DNA: TGTGCCAGTAGTCAGTTGACAGTAGCCAAAAACATTCAGTACTTC.

This clone showed up just a few times. The V and J genes are TRBV5-4 and TRBJ2-7; 7 bases fit TRBD1. This CDR3 is built from 15 residues. Germline values: CDR1 SGHNT, CDR2 YYREEE (reference sequence). V lost 0 bases and J lost 5; bases outside the gene matches: 8. The CDR3 bases are TGTGCCAGCAGCTTGGTTGCCACAGGGGTGCACGAGCAGTACTTC. This translates into CASSLVATGVHEQYF. The variable domain in full, with the rest retrieved from reference TRBV5-4 and TRBJ2-7, is ETGVTQSPTHLIKTRGQQVTLRCSSQSGHNTVSWYQQALGQGPQFIFQYYREEENGRGNFPPRFSGLQFPNYSSELNVNALELDDSALYLCASSLVATGVHEQYFGPGTRLTVT.

V is TRBV7-9 and J is TRBJ2-3; 14 bases agree with TRBD2. Germline CDR1 SEHNR, CDR2 FQNEAQ (reference sequence). The CDR3 totals 18 residues. The trim removed 6 bases at V and 3 bases at J, leaving 11 bases unmatched. CDR3 bases: TGTGCCAGCAGGAGACTAGCGGGGGGGCGTATAAAAACAGATACGCAGTATTTT. It specifies CASRRLAGGRIKTDTQYF.

The chain links TRBV19 to TRBJ2-5, with 9 bases that match TRBD2. The CDR3 sequence is 17 residues long. V lost 3 bases and J lost 4; bases outside the gene matches: 12. CDR1 is LNHDA and CDR2 is SQIVND in the germline V gene (reference sequence). CDR3 loop: CASSIERRRGGRETQYF. The CDR3 DNA is TGTGCCAGTAGTATTGAACGCAGGCGGGGGGGCCGAGAGACCCAGTACTTC.

The table lists this clone with a count of one. V gene TRBV10-3 combines with J gene TRBJ2-1; 8 bases are a match to TRBD1. The CDR3 has 15 residues. Germline lookup yields CDR1 ENHRY and CDR2 SYGVKD. V dropped 3 bases and J dropped 4; count of bases not matched to a gene: 5. DNA for the CDR3: TGTGCCATCAGTGATCCGGGACAGGTGTACAATGAGCAGTTCTTC. As protein: CAISDPGQVYNEQFF.

V is TRBV5-1 and J is TRBJ2-5; TRBD1 matches at 8 bases. With V trimmed by 3 bases and J by 1 base, 8 bases remained unmatched. The V gene's germline CDR1 is SGHRS and CDR2 YFSETQ. The CDR3 has 16 residues. The CDR3 DNA reads TGCGCCAGCAGCTCGCGGACAGGGTTTACCCAAGAGACCCAGTACTTC. It specifies CASSSRTGFTQETQYF.